These 20 T cell receptor beta chains share one sample of origin, sequenced in a study of T-cell reconstitution after alpha-beta-depleted transplantation in children. Unique molecular identifiers were incorporated during preparation of the TCRbeta library. TCRdb recomputed calls from the PCR reads with MiXCR, one row per CDR3 protein. The sample records about 130,000 distinct CDR3 sequences, about 9.5% being singletons. This specimen consisted of PBMCs, mostly from graft donor cells, obtained 180 days after TCRalphabeta/CD19-depleted stem cell transplant. All receptors come from a girl under three years old who had a stem cell transplant for combined immunodeficiency, so the T cells may come from the graft donor.

The V and J genes are TRBV5-5 and TRBJ2-5, with D possibly matching TRBD1 (5 bases). The CDR3 has 17 residues. Trimming pared 1 base from V and 3 bases from J, leaving 19 bases between. Germline lookup yields CDR1 SGHKS and CDR2 YYEKEE (reference sequence). The CDR3 DNA follows: TGTGCCAGCAGCTTGATTATTATAGGACATGCGGAAGAGACCCAGTACTTC. Encoded protein: CASSLIIIGHAEETQYF.

As to this clonotype: Given the absence of the conserved phenylalanine or tryptophan at the CDR3 end, a read error is likely. The chain combines TRBV11-2 with TRBJ2-7; 7 bases agree with TRBD2. The germline V gene encodes CDR1 SGHAT and CDR2 FQNNGV. The CDR3 has 16 residues. V shed 1 base and J 2 bases; nucleotides not matched to a gene: 8. CDR3: CASSLVTRGSTYEQYL. DNA of the CDR3: TGTGCCAGCAGCTTAGTAACTCGCGGGAGCACCTACGAGCAGTACTTG.

J is TRBJ2-1 and V is TRBV2, with D maybe TRBD2 (6 bases). The germline gives CDR1 SNHLY, CDR2 FYNNEI. Trimming removed 6 bases from V and 1 base from J, with 10 bases in between. CDR3 length: 14 amino acids. The CDR3 coding sequence is TGTGCCAGCAGGCCGGGACTTTCCTACAATGAGCAGTTCTTC. This sequence encodes CASRPGLSYNEQFF. The full variable domain, in which reference TRBV2 and TRBJ2-1 provide the parts outside the CDR3, is EPEVTQTPSHQVTQMGQEVILRCVPISNHLYFYWYRQILGQKVEFLVSFYNNEISEKSEIFDDQFSVERPDGSNFTLKIRSTKLEDSAMYFCASRPGLSYNEQFFGPGTRLTVL.

This clonotype was detected ten times or more. The V gene is TRBV7-2, the J gene TRBJ2-2; 7 positions agree with TRBD2. V dropped 1 base and J dropped 0; count of bases not matched to a gene: 2. The CDR3 is 16 amino acids. CDR1 SGHTA and CDR2 FQGNSA come from the germline V gene. The CDR3 DNA reads TGTGCCAGCAGCTTAGAGGCGGGGGCGAACACCGGGGAGCTGTTTTTT. It encodes CASSLEAGANTGELFF.

This clonotype was counted at least ten times. In nucleotides, the CDR3 is TGTGCCAGCAGTTTGGGGGGCACACAAGAGACCCAGTACTTC. This sequence encodes CASSLGGTQETQYF. V gene TRBV27 combines with J gene TRBJ2-5; D could derive from TRBD1 or TRBD2 (6 bases each). Per the germline V gene, CDR1 is MNHEY and CDR2 is SMNVEV (reference sequence). This CDR3 region has 14 residues. Trimming removed 3 bases from V and 2 bases from J, with 10 bases in between.

This clonotype was picked up one time. The chain's CDR3 is CASSRLLRPYTEAFF. The CDR3 coding sequence is TGTGCCAGCAGCCGGTTACTGCGACCGTACACTGAAGCTTTCTTT. This chain uses TRBV14 with TRBJ1-1; D is unresolved. Germline CDR1 SGHDN, CDR2 FVKESK. This CDR3 has 15 amino acids. With 4 bases removed from V and 3 bases from J, the gap between germline ends came to 15 bases.

The V gene is TRBV30, the J gene TRBJ2-1; no clear D. Germline loops: CDR1 GTSNPN, CDR2 SVGIG (reference sequence). The CDR3 contains 11 residues. Between the trimmed V and J ends, which lost 4 bases and 15 bases, there was a span of 16 bases. The CDR3 loop reads CAWKHGSWGFF. The CDR3 bases are TGTGCCTGGAAACATGGCTCCTGGGGGTTCTTC.

The V and J genes are TRBV20-1 and TRBJ2-5; 8 positions match TRBD2. CDR1 is DFQATT, CDR2 SNEGSKA, per germline (reference sequence). With 5 bases clipped from V and 6 bases from J, the junction kept 14 bases outside the gene matches. This CDR3 is 15 amino acids long. The CDR3 nucleotides read TGCAGTGCTGATACCCCGGGACTAGTATCCAAGACCCAGTACTTC. As protein: CSADTPGLVSKTQYF.

The rearrangement links TRBV5-1 to TRBJ2-3; 7 bases fit TRBD2. V shed 0 bases and J 0 bases; nucleotides not matched to a gene: 4. The CDR3 is 16 residues long. CDR1 is SGHRS and CDR2 is YFSETQ in the germline V gene. CDR3 bases: TGCGCCAGCAGCTTGGAGGTCGGGGGGAGCACAGATACGCAGTATTTT. It codes for CASSLEVGGSTDTQYF.

This clonotype was seen a few times. V is TRBV4-3 and J is TRBJ2-7; 10 positions match TRBD1. After removal of 3 bases from V and 2 bases from J, the junction contained 4 bases not matched to a gene. CDR1 LGHNA and CDR2 YSLEER come from the germline V gene. The CDR3 consists of 15 residues. CDR3 DNA: TGCGCCAGCAGCCACTCCGGGACAGGGGCCTACGAGCAGTACTTC. Protein product: CASSHSGTGAYEQYF.

This clonotype has at least ten counts. This chain joins TRBV12-3 or TRBV12-4 and TRBJ2-7, with 10 bases fitting TRBD1. The CDR3 runs 14 residues. The V gene end was trimmed by 8 bases and the J gene end by 3 bases; junction bases not matched to a gene: 7. The CDR3 region has the DNA TGTGCCAGCGGGGGGGACAGGGGCTTCTACGAGCAGTACTTC. Its translation is CASGGDRGFYEQYF.

Only a few counts were recorded for this clonotype. CDR3 bases: TGTGCCAGCAGCTCTGACAGGGGCGAAGAGACCCAGTACTTC. Translation: CASSSDRGEETQYF. This sequence joins TRBV5-4 and TRBJ2-5; TRBD1 aligns across 8 bases. The trim removed 3 bases at V and 3 bases at J, leaving 4 bases unmatched. This CDR3 spans 14 amino acids. Germline V gene sequence: CDR1 SGHNT, CDR2 YYREEE (reference sequence).

This clonotype has only a few counts. The J gene is TRBJ2-3, the V gene TRBV20-1, with D perhaps matching TRBD1 (6 bases). The germline CDR1 and CDR2 sequences are DFQATT and SNEGSKA (reference sequence). The germline V and J ends were trimmed by 1 base and 6 bases, with 11 bases remaining between them. This CDR3 comprises 13 residues. CDR3 bases: TGCAGTGCTAGAGGTTGGACAGCTGATACGCAGTATTTT. It specifies CSARGWTADTQYF.

This clonotype was counted many times. The chain carries TRBV6-1 and TRBJ1-3; 8 nucleotides agree with TRBD1. Per germline, CDR1 MNHNS and CDR2 SASEGT. The CDR3 is made up of 14 amino acids. V was clipped by 8 bases and J by 9 bases; unmatched bases: 12. CDR3 sequence reads: CASLPGQGGGTIYF. CDR3 coding DNA: TGTGCCAGCCTACCAGGACAGGGAGGAGGCACCATATATTTT.

A few counts support this clonotype. The chain couples TRBV6-1 to TRBJ2-1; 7 nucleotides align to TRBD1. Germline V CDR1 and CDR2: MNHNS, SASEGT. CDR3 size: 15 residues. V lost 8 bases and J lost 0; bases outside the gene matches: 7. The CDR3 region is CASRLTGSSYNEQFF. CDR3 sequence (DNA): TGTGCCAGCCGTCTGACAGGGAGCTCCTACAATGAGCAGTTCTTC.

The genes are TRBV7-3 and TRBJ2-6; the match to TRBD1 covers 7 bases. The germline CDR1 and CDR2 sequences are SGHTA and FQGTGA. The J segment lost 4 bases and the V segment lost 4 bases, leaving 10 bases of the junction unmatched. The CDR3 is 17 amino acids. CDR3 in DNA: TGTGCCAGCAGCTACCTAGGGACAGTCCCCGGGGCCAACGTCCTGACTTTC. Amino acid sequence: CASSYLGTVPGANVLTF. Complete variable domain (other parts from reference TRBV7-3 and TRBJ2-6): GAGVSQTPSNKVTEKGKYVELRCDPISGHTALYWYRQSLGQGPEFLIYFQGTGAADDSGLPNDRFFAVRPEGSVSTLKIQRTERGDSAVYLCASSYLGTVPGANVLTFGAGSRLTVL.

This clonotype was seen only a few times. CDR3 region: CSVGEDSYEQYF. Here the CDR3 DNA reads TGCAGTGTAGGGGAGGACTCCTACGAGCAGTACTTC. The V gene is TRBV20-1, the J gene TRBJ2-7; D possibly corresponds to TRBD2 (6 bases). In germline, CDR1 is DFQATT, CDR2 SNEGSKA (reference sequence). Trimming pared 7 bases from V and 0 bases from J, leaving 10 bases between. The CDR3 totals 12 residues.

There are a few counts of this clonotype. CDR3 amino acids: CASGQAGGYNEQFF. The CDR3 DNA reads TGTGCCAGCGGCCAGGCAGGGGGCTATAATGAGCAGTTCTTC. The chain is built from TRBV12-3 or TRBV12-4 and TRBJ2-1; TRBD1 matches 8 bases. The CDR3 covers 14 residues. J gave up 7 bases and V 8 bases, and 10 bases lay outside the gene matches.

This clonotype was picked up many times. J is TRBJ2-1 and V is TRBV27, with 11 nucleotides matching TRBD2. The length of the CDR3 is 15 residues. CDR1 is MNHEY and CDR2 is SMNVEV in the germline V gene (reference sequence). Trimming at V came to 5 bases and at J to 5 bases, leaving 5 bases not matched to a gene. The CDR3 is CASSAGTSGHNEQFF. The DNA for the CDR3 is TGTGCCAGCAGTGCCGGGACTAGCGGACACAATGAGCAGTTCTTC.

The chain combines TRBV3-1 with TRBJ1-5; D is perhaps TRBD1 (6 bases). This CDR3 spans 15 amino acids. Trimming cost V 4 bases and J 5 bases, with 15 bases left between them. Per the germline V gene, CDR1 is LGHDT and CDR2 is YNNKEL (reference sequence). CDR3 nucleotides: TGTGCCAGCAGCCCCCAGACAGGAGCCGATCAGCCCCAGCATTTT. Protein: CASSPQTGADQPQHF.